This is a list of T cell receptor beta chains from one sample in a study of cytomegalovirus exposure and HLA in healthy donors. Clones were read by immunoSEQ multiplex PCR, and TCRdb kept only the in-frame ones, dropping some. The sample includes tens of thousands of clones, roughly 93% of them seen just once. Material: PBMCs. The receptors come from a woman in her twenties or thirties in good health and CMV-seronegative. The CDR3 runs from the conserved cysteine through the conserved F or W. The order of the fields is V gene, CDR3 protein.

TRBV28,CASGERSNYGYTF
TRBV19,CASSGGTGAPLSNQPQHF
TRBV6-1,CASSEVGEGYTF
TRBV6-1,CASIRTSVGEQYF
TRBV9,CASSTLGGQETQYF
TRBV5-1,CASSLAAGPNTEAFF
TRBV27,CASSLSQGDYNSPLHF
TRBV9,CASSGQGSYEQYF
TRBV27,CASSSPGQGSYEQYF
TRBV9,CASGHRWMTNYGYTF
TRBV5-6,CASSPKGQGVYEQYF
TRBV18,CASSPLGAGGPYEQYF
TRBV29-1,CSDARGLYGYTF
TRBV28,CASSPFRLASSYNEQFF
TRBV6-1,CASSGLTGLGNYGYTF
TRBV27,CASSLGGSNEQFF
TRBV9,CASSGVQGRGNTIYF
TRBV19,CASRLAVNTEAFF
TRBV6-5,CASSAWKGREKLFF
TRBV4-1,CASSHRLVFTREVGEKLFF
TRBV19,CASRLDRSSYNEQFF
TRBV28,CASSLWVTGAGGNTIYF
TRBV2,CASSHARTGINSNQPQHF
TRBV15,CATSESSDTQYF
TRBV27,CASSLGVGGNQPQHF
TRBV28,CASSLSGDYGYTF
TRBV11-2,CASSRYQETQYF
TRBV6-5,CASVGGRGSITQYF
TRBV6-6,CASSYTGSEQYF
TRBV18,CASSRPGGVEAFF
TRBV4-1,CASSQGFGTLRSPLHF
TRBV6-5,CASTDGEGMGYTF
TRBV2,CASSGTGGLAGETQYF
TRBV19,CASSIRPDRTYGYTF
TRBV6-5,CASSYSVGREQYF
TRBV28,CASSLPPWGSRSTGELFF
TRBV19,CASKNSGGSNYGYTF
TRBV29-1,CRGGGGTGGLYEQYF
TRBV6-6,CASSQREREQYF
TRBV7-7,CASSPGLAGGGEQYF
TRBV27,CASRRTSVNEQYF
TRBV7-9,CASSLVPGNEQYF
TRBV5-1,CASSLAAGVANEQFF
TRBV10-2,CASRRLAGGDGNIQYF